The rows below give T cell receptor beta chains drawn from one sample of a study of cytomegalovirus exposure and HLA in healthy donors. Here immunoSEQ multiplex PCR was the method, and the copy in TCRdb shows in-frame clones only, minus some. The sample records about 110,000 clones, 60% to 75% being singletons. The sequenced material came from PBMCs. Receptors originate from a man between 40 and 49 years old in good health and CMV-seropositive. The CDR3 runs from the conserved cysteine through the conserved F or W. The D gene is left open where the match is weak. A clone size is listed for some rows: how often the clone was seen (once, few, many), or a class if it is expanded.

d_gene: .; abundance: .; j_gene: TRBJ1-5; v_gene: TRBV27; CDR3nt: TGTGCCAGCAGTTTAGGGGGCCCTAATCGACCCCAGCATTTT; CDR3aa: CASSLGGPNRPQHF
d_gene: .; abundance: .; j_gene: TRBJ2-3; v_gene: TRBV4-3; CDR3nt: TGCGCCAGCAGCCAAGTCGGGAGAGGCAGGGCTGGCACAGATACGCAGTATTTT; CDR3aa: CASSQVGRGRAGTDTQYF
d_gene: TRBD1; abundance: few; j_gene: TRBJ1-2; v_gene: TRBV6-5; CDR3nt: TGTGCCAGCAACCCGGACAGGGGTTATGGCTACACCTTC; CDR3aa: CASNPDRGYGYTF
d_gene: .; abundance: .; j_gene: TRBJ2-3; v_gene: TRBV7-2; CDR3nt: TGTGCCAGCAGCTGGAGACTTGCAGATACGCAGTATTTT; CDR3aa: CASSWRLADTQYF
d_gene: .; abundance: .; j_gene: TRBJ1-1; v_gene: TRBV29-1; CDR3nt: TGCAGCGTAGTCGGGGGACCGGCTGAAGCTTTCTTT; CDR3aa: CSVVGGPAEAFF
d_gene: .; abundance: .; j_gene: TRBJ1-1; v_gene: TRBV27; CDR3nt: TGTGCCAGCAGTTCTCTACAGGGATCCCTAAGCCCGAACACTGAAGCTTTCTTT; CDR3aa: CASSSLQGSLSPNTEAFF
d_gene: TRBD2; abundance: .; j_gene: TRBJ2-3; v_gene: TRBV5-1; CDR3nt: TGCGCCAGCAGCAAGACTAGCGGGAGGTTAGATACGCAGTATTTT; CDR3aa: CASSKTSGRLDTQYF
d_gene: TRBD1; abundance: few; j_gene: TRBJ1-5; v_gene: TRBV28; CDR3nt: TGTGCCAGCAGTAGGCAGGACAGGGTTTTTCAGCCCCAGCATTTT; CDR3aa: CASSRQDRVFQPQHF
d_gene: TRBD1; abundance: .; j_gene: TRBJ1-5; v_gene: TRBV4-2; CDR3nt: TGTGCCAGCAGCCACGGACTGACAGGGGGGCATCAGCCCCAGCATTTT; CDR3aa: CASSHGLTGGHQPQHF
d_gene: .; abundance: .; j_gene: TRBJ1-4; v_gene: TRBV30; CDR3nt: TGTGCCTGGAGTGTTTTGCGGGAAAAACTGTTTTTT; CDR3aa: CAWSVLREKLFF
d_gene: .; abundance: .; j_gene: TRBJ1-1; v_gene: TRBV30; CDR3nt: TGTGCCTGGAGTGACTTGGCTCCTAGGGAAGCTTTCTTT; CDR3aa: CAWSDLAPREAFF
d_gene: .; abundance: .; j_gene: TRBJ1-1; v_gene: TRBV2; CDR3nt: TGTGCCAGCAGTGACTCAAACAGGCTTCTCGAACCCCCCGAAGCTTTCTTT; CDR3aa: CASSDSNRLLEPPEAFF
d_gene: TRBD2; abundance: .; j_gene: TRBJ2-1; v_gene: TRBV4-3; CDR3nt: TGCGCCAGCAGCGGCGGGACTACCTCCTACAATGAGCAGTTCTTC; CDR3aa: CASSGGTTSYNEQFF
d_gene: .; abundance: .; j_gene: TRBJ2-4; v_gene: TRBV9; CDR3nt: TGTGCCAGCAGCGACTCCCTAGCCAAAAACATTCAGTACTTC; CDR3aa: CASSDSLAKNIQYF
d_gene: .; abundance: .; j_gene: TRBJ1-1; v_gene: TRBV25-1; CDR3nt: TGTGCCAGCACCCTGAGGAGAACGGCTTTCTTT; CDR3aa: CASTLRRTAFF
d_gene: TRBD1; abundance: .; j_gene: TRBJ1-5; v_gene: TRBV30; CDR3nt: TGTGCCTGGAGTGCGATGACAGGGGATAATCAGCCCCAGCATTTT; CDR3aa: CAWSAMTGDNQPQHF
d_gene: .; abundance: .; j_gene: TRBJ1-1; v_gene: TRBV27; CDR3nt: TGTGCCAGCAGCTGGGCAGGGGTTGGGGCTGAAGCTTTCTTT; CDR3aa: CASSWAGVGAEAFF
d_gene: .; abundance: few; j_gene: TRBJ1-1; v_gene: TRBV10-1; CDR3nt: TGCGCCAGCAGTCAATCGGACAGTCTCAAAGCTTTCTTT; CDR3aa: CASSQSDSLKAFF
d_gene: TRBD2; abundance: .; j_gene: TRBJ2-7; v_gene: TRBV7-2; CDR3nt: TGTGCCAGCAGCTTAAGGTCTGAGAGCGGGAGGGCTCATTACGAGCAGTACTTC; CDR3aa: CASSLRSESGRAHYEQYF
d_gene: .; abundance: .; j_gene: TRBJ1-5; v_gene: TRBV19; CDR3nt: TGTGCCAGTAGTGCCTCGACAGGTGGCTCTGGACAGCCCCAGCATTTT; CDR3aa: CASSASTGGSGQPQHF
d_gene: .; abundance: .; j_gene: TRBJ2-4; v_gene: TRBV2; CDR3nt: TGTGCCAGCAGTGAAACGGTGGTAGCCAAAAACATTCAGTACTTC; CDR3aa: CASSETVVAKNIQYF
d_gene: TRBD1; abundance: .; j_gene: TRBJ1-1; v_gene: TRBV10-3; CDR3nt: TGTGCCATCAGCAACAGGGGGCAGGGCACTGAAGCTTTCTTT; CDR3aa: CAISNRGQGTEAFF
d_gene: .; abundance: once; j_gene: TRBJ1-5; v_gene: TRBV27; CDR3nt: TGTGCCAGCAGTGACAGGAGTCAGCCCCAGCATTTT; CDR3aa: CASSDRSQPQHF
d_gene: .; abundance: few; j_gene: TRBJ1-1; v_gene: TRBV19; CDR3nt: TGTGCCAGTAGTATAGTAGCCACCATGAACACTGAAGCTTTCTTT; CDR3aa: CASSIVATMNTEAFF
d_gene: TRBD1; abundance: few; j_gene: TRBJ1-4; v_gene: TRBV4-1; CDR3nt: TGCGCCAGCAGCCGGGACAGGACTAATGAAAAACTGTTTTTT; CDR3aa: CASSRDRTNEKLFF
d_gene: .; abundance: once; j_gene: TRBJ2-3; v_gene: TRBV18; CDR3nt: TGTGCCAGCTCACCAAGCCGGGAGACAACCACAGATACGCAGTATTTT; CDR3aa: CASSPSRETTTDTQYF
d_gene: .; abundance: few; j_gene: TRBJ1-4; v_gene: TRBV21-1; CDR3nt: TGTGCCAGCAGCAAAGACCAGGGGCCAATTAATGAAAAACTGTTTTTT; CDR3aa: CASSKDQGPINEKLFF
d_gene: .; abundance: .; j_gene: TRBJ2-4; v_gene: TRBV10-2; CDR3nt: TGCGCCAGCAGTGAGGTCCTTAAAAACATTCAGTACTTC; CDR3aa: CASSEVLKNIQYF
d_gene: .; abundance: .; j_gene: TRBJ2-2; v_gene: TRBV6-5; CDR3nt: TGTGCCAGCACCCCGGGAGTCGGGGAGCTGTTTTTT; CDR3aa: CASTPGVGELFF
d_gene: TRBD1; abundance: .; j_gene: TRBJ2-5; v_gene: TRBV4-1; CDR3nt: TGCGCCAGCAGCCACACTTACGGGACAGGGTATGGGGAGACCCAGTACTTC; CDR3aa: CASSHTYGTGYGETQYF
d_gene: .; abundance: .; j_gene: TRBJ2-3; v_gene: TRBV5-4; CDR3nt: TGTGCCAGCTCGGTCTCGGACTTAGATACGCAGTATTTT; CDR3aa: CASSVSDLDTQYF
d_gene: .; abundance: .; j_gene: TRBJ2-1; v_gene: TRBV6-6; CDR3nt: TGTGCCAGCAGTCCACAGGGATCTAGTCGTGAGCAGTTCTTC; CDR3aa: CASSPQGSSREQFF
d_gene: .; abundance: .; j_gene: TRBJ1-1; v_gene: TRBV29-1; CDR3nt: TGCAGCGCCGAAGGACTGGGGACTTACACTGAAGCTTTCTTT; CDR3aa: CSAEGLGTYTEAFF
d_gene: .; abundance: .; j_gene: TRBJ1-2; v_gene: TRBV5-6; CDR3nt: TGTGCCAGCAGCTTACAGGTCTATGGCTACACCTTC; CDR3aa: CASSLQVYGYTF
d_gene: TRBD2; abundance: .; j_gene: TRBJ2-1; v_gene: TRBV5-1; CDR3nt: TGCGCCAGCAGCTTGTCCGAGGCTAGCGGGACCTACAATGAGCAGTTCTTC; CDR3aa: CASSLSEASGTYNEQFF
d_gene: .; abundance: few; j_gene: TRBJ1-2; v_gene: TRBV7-2; CDR3nt: TGTGCCAGCAGCTTAGGAACAACTAACTATGGCTACACCTTC; CDR3aa: CASSLGTTNYGYTF
d_gene: TRBD2; abundance: .; j_gene: TRBJ2-5; v_gene: TRBV14; CDR3nt: TGTGCCAGCAGCCCTCGGACTAGCGGCGTGGAGACCCAGTACTTC; CDR3aa: CASSPRTSGVETQYF
d_gene: .; abundance: .; j_gene: TRBJ1-1; v_gene: TRBV5-5; CDR3nt: TGTGCCAGCAGCTTGTCAGGGTACACTGAAGCTTTCTTT; CDR3aa: CASSLSGYTEAFF
d_gene: TRBD1; abundance: .; j_gene: TRBJ1-5; v_gene: TRBV2; CDR3nt: TGTGCCAGCAAGGGACAGGCGGATCAGCCCCAGCATTTT; CDR3aa: CASKGQADQPQHF
d_gene: TRBD2; abundance: .; j_gene: TRBJ2-1; v_gene: TRBV4-1; CDR3nt: TGCGCCAGCAGACTACAAACTAGCGGGAGGGCACTAAACTACAATGAGCAGTTCTTC; CDR3aa: CASRLQTSGRALNYNEQFF
d_gene: .; abundance: .; j_gene: TRBJ1-1; v_gene: TRBV7-9; CDR3nt: TGTGCCAGCAGCGGAGTCCCGAACACTGAAGCTTTCTTT; CDR3aa: CASSGVPNTEAFF
d_gene: .; abundance: few; j_gene: TRBJ2-1; v_gene: TRBV10-1; CDR3nt: TGCGCCAGCAGTGAGTCGTTTCGAGACAATGAGCAGTTCTTC; CDR3aa: CASSESFRDNEQFF
d_gene: TRBD2; abundance: .; j_gene: TRBJ2-2; v_gene: TRBV7-8; CDR3nt: TGTGCCAGCAGCTTAGCGACGGGAGGGTTCTCCGGGGAGCTGTTTTTT; CDR3aa: CASSLATGGFSGELFF
d_gene: .; abundance: .; j_gene: TRBJ1-2; v_gene: TRBV13; CDR3nt: TGTGCCAGCAGTCCCGGGACTTCGACTTATGGCTACACCTTC; CDR3aa: CASSPGTSTYGYTF
d_gene: TRBD2; abundance: .; j_gene: TRBJ2-5; v_gene: TRBV6-5; CDR3nt: TGTGCCAGCCTGTGGGGACTAGCGTTCCAAGAGACCCAGTACTTC; CDR3aa: CASLWGLAFQETQYF
d_gene: TRBD2; abundance: .; j_gene: TRBJ2-1; v_gene: TRBV11-1; CDR3nt: TGTGCCAGCAGCCACTTAGCGGGAGTCCCCTACAATGAGCAGTTCTTC; CDR3aa: CASSHLAGVPYNEQFF
d_gene: TRBD2; abundance: .; j_gene: TRBJ2-1; v_gene: TRBV6-1; CDR3nt: TGTGCCAGCAGTAATAGCGGGAGGAACTACAATGAGCAGTTCTTC; CDR3aa: CASSNSGRNYNEQFF
d_gene: .; abundance: .; j_gene: TRBJ1-2; v_gene: TRBV30; CDR3nt: TGTGCCTGGAGTGTACGGTTTGGAGCTGGCTACACCTTC; CDR3aa: CAWSVRFGAGYTF
d_gene: TRBD2; abundance: .; j_gene: TRBJ2-7; v_gene: TRBV4-3; CDR3nt: TGCGCCAGCAGCCTTTCCGCGGGGGAATCCTACGAGCAGTACTTC; CDR3aa: CASSLSAGESYEQYF
d_gene: .; abundance: .; j_gene: TRBJ1-5; v_gene: TRBV28; CDR3nt: TGTGCCAGCAGGGAACATGGGGGCCTAGATCAGCCCCAGCATTTT; CDR3aa: CASREHGGLDQPQHF
d_gene: TRBD1; abundance: .; j_gene: TRBJ1-2; v_gene: TRBV5-6; CDR3nt: TGTGCCAGCAGTGCCCGGGACAGGGAGTGGGGCTACACCTTC; CDR3aa: CASSARDREWGYTF
d_gene: TRBD1; abundance: .; j_gene: TRBJ2-7; v_gene: TRBV28; CDR3nt: TGTGCCAGCAGCCTCAACCTAGCAGGGGGCTACGAGCAGTACTTC; CDR3aa: CASSLNLAGGYEQYF
d_gene: TRBD1; abundance: .; j_gene: TRBJ1-1; v_gene: TRBV4-1; CDR3nt: TGCGCCAGCAGCTCCCCCCCGACAGGGGACCTTGTGACTGAAGCTTTCTTT; CDR3aa: CASSSPPTGDLVTEAFF
d_gene: .; abundance: .; j_gene: TRBJ1-3; v_gene: TRBV30; CDR3nt: TGTGCCTGGAGTGTATCGAGGGGGAACACCATATATTTT; CDR3aa: CAWSVSRGNTIYF
d_gene: TRBD1; abundance: once; j_gene: TRBJ1-2; v_gene: TRBV7-8; CDR3nt: TGTGCCAGCAGCCGTAGGACAGGGTCTCTTGACTACACCTTC; CDR3aa: CASSRRTGSLDYTF